These T cell receptor beta chains were read from a single sample in a study of response to subunit inactivated influenza vaccine. Via MiXCR, TCRdb re-called the RT-PCR reads, giving one row per CDR3 protein. The data contain about 190,000 distinct CDR3 sequences, approximately 15% of them singletons. Sequenced here: CD8+ T cells sorted from PBMCs, sampled around 5 days after vaccination. The source of these receptors is a middle-aged man who received an inactivated influenza vaccine. The CDR3 runs from the conserved cysteine through the conserved F or W.

v_call: TRBV12-3/TRBV12-4; j_call: TRBJ2-3; cdr3_aa: CASSLIAGGGGTDTQYF
v_call: TRBV12-3/TRBV12-4; j_call: TRBJ2-7; cdr3_aa: CASSPGTGPSEQYF
v_call: TRBV21-1; j_call: TRBJ1-5; cdr3_aa: CASSKASDTSNQPQHF
v_call: TRBV20-1; j_call: TRBJ2-7; cdr3_aa: CSARGGTGGDEQYF
v_call: TRBV6-1; j_call: TRBJ1-4; cdr3_aa: CASSERATNEKLFF
v_call: TRBV27; j_call: TRBJ2-1; cdr3_aa: CASSLLAGGPSPGNEQFF
v_call: TRBV11-2; j_call: TRBJ1-1; cdr3_aa: CASSFSTASEAFF
v_call: TRBV7-9; j_call: TRBJ2-2; cdr3_aa: CASSWTRNTGELFF
v_call: TRBV5-1; j_call: TRBJ1-5; cdr3_aa: CASSLNRTELNQPQHF
v_call: TRBV19; j_call: TRBJ1-1; cdr3_aa: CATSSGWTLQMNTEAFF
v_call: TRBV5-6; j_call: TRBJ2-7; cdr3_aa: CASSLGVAYEQYF
v_call: TRBV6-2/TRBV6-3; j_call: TRBJ1-2; cdr3_aa: CASSYQGQGTPIYGYTF
v_call: TRBV20-1; j_call: TRBJ2-1; cdr3_aa: CSARDWEKASRNEQFF
v_call: TRBV12-3/TRBV12-4; j_call: TRBJ2-1; cdr3_aa: CASSFFAGDNEQFF
v_call: TRBV30; j_call: TRBJ2-1; cdr3_aa: CAWSSLGQGVYNEQFF
v_call: TRBV7-9; j_call: TRBJ1-3; cdr3_aa: CASSLDLNSGNTIYF
v_call: TRBV5-6; j_call: TRBJ2-5; cdr3_aa: CASSSDGNQETQYF
v_call: TRBV6-1; j_call: TRBJ1-1; cdr3_aa: CASRQGRNTEAFF
v_call: TRBV12-3/TRBV12-4; j_call: TRBJ2-7; cdr3_aa: CASTFGAATYEQYF
v_call: TRBV6-2/TRBV6-3; j_call: TRBJ2-7; cdr3_aa: CASSYSMYAGFEQYF
v_call: TRBV5-6; j_call: TRBJ1-4; cdr3_aa: CASSTTGGGDEKLFF
v_call: TRBV7-8; j_call: TRBJ1-5; cdr3_aa: CASSLGRMGGNQPQHF
v_call: TRBV5-6; j_call: TRBJ2-1; cdr3_aa: CASSKGSDEQFF
v_call: TRBV29-1; j_call: TRBJ2-4; cdr3_aa: CSVGTGGNIQYF
v_call: TRBV6-5; j_call: TRBJ2-1; cdr3_aa: CASSLGLAANEQFF
v_call: TRBV30; j_call: TRBJ2-3; cdr3_aa: CAWSVGSGASTDTQYF
v_call: TRBV29-1; j_call: TRBJ2-1; cdr3_aa: CSVPTLGTEKLPSYNEQFF
v_call: TRBV6-6; j_call: TRBJ2-7; cdr3_aa: CASSYPPEQYF
v_call: TRBV6-5; j_call: TRBJ2-6; cdr3_aa: CASSYTSGIPGANVLTF
v_call: TRBV6-2/TRBV6-3; j_call: TRBJ2-1; cdr3_aa: CASSYPGLAGGGEQFF
v_call: TRBV3-1; j_call: TRBJ2-5; cdr3_aa: CASSLAGTGDETQYF
v_call: TRBV9; j_call: TRBJ2-3; cdr3_aa: CASSVAGRSTDTQYF
v_call: TRBV15; j_call: TRBJ2-7; cdr3_aa: CATSRDRGSYEQYF
v_call: TRBV20-1; j_call: TRBJ2-7; cdr3_aa: CSAPDPDRVSYEQYF
v_call: TRBV30; j_call: TRBJ2-7; cdr3_aa: CAWSAGVAYEQYF
v_call: TRBV7-9; j_call: TRBJ1-2; cdr3_aa: CASSLRRDGYTF
v_call: TRBV5-1; j_call: TRBJ2-6; cdr3_aa: CASSLSVGNVLTF
v_call: TRBV24-1; j_call: TRBJ1-2; cdr3_aa: CATSAGGNYGYTF
v_call: TRBV27; j_call: TRBJ1-5; cdr3_aa: CASSPTGGINQPQHF
v_call: TRBV4-2; j_call: TRBJ2-5; cdr3_aa: CASSQVFGGGSQETQYF
v_call: TRBV12-3/TRBV12-4; j_call: TRBJ1-1; cdr3_aa: CASSLGTGTGQNTEAFF
v_call: TRBV24-1; j_call: TRBJ2-1; cdr3_aa: CATSDLGSSYNEQFF
v_call: TRBV20-1; j_call: TRBJ2-7; cdr3_aa: CSAAGGVPYEQYF
v_call: TRBV10-2; j_call: TRBJ2-7; cdr3_aa: CASSPQGAVYEQYF
v_call: TRBV29-1; j_call: TRBJ2-3; cdr3_aa: CSVDYRTDTQYF
v_call: TRBV2; j_call: TRBJ2-1; cdr3_aa: CASSVRGNEQFF
v_call: TRBV7-6; j_call: TRBJ2-1; cdr3_aa: CASSLVAGEFVYNEQFF
v_call: TRBV7-9; j_call: TRBJ1-2; cdr3_aa: CASSYPGGFGYTF
v_call: TRBV29-1; j_call: TRBJ1-2; cdr3_aa: CSVPWTASNYGYTF
v_call: TRBV9; j_call: TRBJ1-2; cdr3_aa: CASSASFRDGSENYGYTF
v_call: TRBV12-3/TRBV12-4; j_call: TRBJ2-2; cdr3_aa: CASSHRDAGELFF
v_call: TRBV7-8; j_call: TRBJ1-4; cdr3_aa: CASSKDRAELFF
v_call: TRBV9; j_call: TRBJ2-1; cdr3_aa: CASSGSLGSNEQFF